One and the same sample provided the 22 T cell receptor beta chains below, sequenced in a study of T cells in Graves' hyperthyroidism and ophthalmopathy. Amplification of TCR beta CDR3 regions used RNA as the template. Using the HTBI primer set, a first-round RT-PCR was run on the TCR CDR3. MiXCR, run by TCRdb on the multiplex PCR reads, gives a single entry per CDR3 protein. The sample shows some 420,000 distinct CDR3 sequences, approximately 14% of them seen only once. What was sequenced was blood. Source of these receptors: a woman between 18 and 30 years old with Graves' hyperthyroidism.

This clonotype was recorded at least ten times. The DNA of the CDR3 is TGCGCCCGAAGTGGGACAGGCTACGAGCAGTACTTC. As protein: CARSGTGYEQYF. The rearrangement uses TRBV5-1 and TRBJ2-7; 8 positions agree with TRBD1. Germline-derived CDR1 and CDR2 are SGHRS and YFSETQ. V shed 10 bases, J shed 3 bases, and the junction held 6 bases outside the gene matches. The CDR3 loop spans 12 amino acids.

This clonotype was seen repeatedly, ten times or more. Relative to the germline gene, one junction end is altered; a read error may explain this. CDR3 DNA sequence: TGTGCCAGCACCCCCCACGGGGAATCGAACACTGAAGCGTTCTTT. It translates to CASTPHGESNTEAFF. This chain uses TRBV28 with TRBJ1-1, with D unresolved. This CDR3 has 15 amino acids. Germline V gives CDR1 MDHEN, CDR2 SYDVKM.

CDR3 sequence: CASSSTGGGRGSPLHF. The DNA of the CDR3 is TGTGCCAGCAGTTCAACAGGGGGCGGGAGGGGTTCACCCCTCCACTTT. The J gene is TRBJ1-6, the V gene TRBV27; TRBD1 agrees at 9 bases. The germline V gene has CDR1 MNHEY and CDR2 SMNVEV (reference sequence). V gave up 4 bases and J gave up 9 bases; unmatched junction bases: 10. The CDR3 is made up of 16 amino acids.

This clonotype turned up a few times. V usage is TRBV30 and J usage is TRBJ1-1; no firm D call. V was trimmed by 2 bases and J by 4 bases, leaving 5 bases between them. Germline assignment: CDR1 GTSNPN and CDR2 SVGIG (reference sequence). CDR3 length equals 11 residues. CDR3 bases: TGTGCCTGGAGTAAAGGCACTGAAGCTTTCTTT. As protein: CAWSKGTEAFF. Filled out from reference TRBV30 and TRBJ1-1, the complete variable domain reads SQTIHQWPATLVQPVGSPLSLECTVEGTSNPNLYWYRQAAGRGLQLLFYSVGIGQISSEVPQNLSASRPQDRQFILSSKKLLLSDSGFYLCAWSKGTEAFFGQGTRLTVV.

This clonotype was seen many times. V is TRBV6-1 and J is TRBJ1-1; unclear D gene. Germline values: CDR1 MNHNS, CDR2 SASEGT. The CDR3 is 13 amino acids. The ends were cut back, 8 bases at V and 5 bases at J, with 15 bases in the middle. Written as DNA, the CDR3 is TGTGCCAGCGGGTCGCAAGGGCGTACTGAAGCTTTCTTT. This sequence encodes CASGSQGRTEAFF.

There are many counts of this clonotype. The genes are TRBV29-1 and TRBJ2-7; TRBD1 matches 8 bases. Germline trimming cut 7 bases from V and 2 bases from J; bases unmatched to any gene: 7. The CDR3 loop spans 13 amino acids. The germline gives CDR1 SQVTM, CDR2 ANQGSEA. Here the CDR3 DNA reads TGCAGCGCCCAGGACAGGGAGCCCTACGAGCAGTACTTC. It yields the protein CSAQDREPYEQYF.

V is TRBV5-1 and J is TRBJ1-1; 10 bases line up with TRBD1. CDR3 length: 18 residues. Trimming removed 0 bases from V and 1 base from J; junction bases left unmatched: 9. The germline CDR1 and CDR2 sequences are SGHRS and YFSETQ. As DNA, the CDR3 is TGCGCCAGCAGCTTGGGCGGCGACAGGGGGCGCGGGAACACTGAAGCTTTCTTT. Protein sequence: CASSLGGDRGRGNTEAFF.

This chain uses TRBV29-1 with TRBJ1-1, with a weak D call TRBD1 (6 bases). The CDR3 extends over 12 amino acids. Germline CDR1 is SQVTM and CDR2 is ANQGSEA. Trimming removed 0 bases at V and 5 bases at J, with 7 bases between. The CDR3 DNA is TGCAGCGTTGAAGACAGGGGTACTGAAGCTTTCTTT. This translates into CSVEDRGTEAFF. Using reference TRBV29-1 and TRBJ1-1 for the parts outside the CDR3, the full variable domain is SAVISQKPSRDICQRGTSLTIQCQVDSQVTMMFWYRQQPGQSLTLIATANQGSEATYESGFVIDKFPISRPNLTFSTLTVSNMSPEDSSIYLCSVEDRGTEAFFGQGTRLTVV.

This clonotype was picked up many times. The chain couples TRBV12-3 or TRBV12-4 to TRBJ2-3, with 9 nucleotides matching TRBD1. Trimming cost V 5 bases and J 8 bases; bases outside gene matches: 11. The CDR3 sequence is 15 residues long. The CDR3: CASSPSRDREVTQYF. CDR3 bases: TGTGCCAGCAGTCCGAGTCGGGACAGGGAGGTTACGCAGTATTTT.

This clonotype was recorded many times. The V call is TRBV10-3, the J call TRBJ1-1; D is possibly TRBD1 (5 bases). The CDR3 runs 14 residues. Germline lookup yields CDR1 ENHRY and CDR2 SYGVKD. Trimming left V 4 bases short and J 5 bases short, with 14 bases between. The CDR3: CAISVGGGVTEAFF. CDR3 nucleotide sequence: TGTGCCATCAGTGTAGGTGGGGGGGTAACTGAAGCTTTCTTT.

This clonotype occurred many times. CDR3 in DNA: TGTGCCAGCAGCCCAGACCGGGACTCTGCCTACGAGCAGTACTTC. It specifies CASSPDRDSAYEQYF. V is TRBV7-2 and J is TRBJ2-7, with a possible D match to TRBD2 (6 bases). Germline lookup yields CDR1 SGHTA and CDR2 FQGNSA. The CDR3 is 15 amino acids. V was cut by 5 bases and J by 2 bases, with 16 bases left in between.

This rearrangement joins TRBV2 to TRBJ1-5, with 8 bases identical to TRBD1. This CDR3 has 16 amino acids. The V segment lost 6 bases and the J segment 6 bases; nucleotides outside the gene matches: 13. Germline assignment: CDR1 SNHLY and CDR2 FYNNEI. CDR3 sequence (DNA): TGTGCCAGCAGGGAACGACTGACAGGGGATGCTCAGCCCCAGCATTTT. Amino acids: CASRERLTGDAQPQHF. Using reference TRBV2 and TRBJ1-5 for the parts outside the CDR3, the full variable domain is EPEVTQTPSHQVTQMGQEVILRCVPISNHLYFYWYRQILGQKVEFLVSFYNNEISEKSEIFDDQFSVERPDGSNFTLKIRSTKLEDSAMYFCASRERLTGDAQPQHFGDGTRLSIL.

This clonotype has a count of ten or more. V gene TRBV11-2 combines with J gene TRBJ2-1; TRBD1 might be the D (6 bases). Germline values: CDR1 SGHAT, CDR2 FQNNGV. The CDR3 runs 16 residues. The V end was cut by 6 bases, the J end by 3 bases, with 18 bases between. CDR3 loop: CASRSQGQGNYNEQFF. Written as DNA, the CDR3 is TGTGCCAGCAGGTCGCAGGGTCAGGGGAACTACAATGAGCAGTTCTTC.

The V call is TRBV7-3, the J call TRBJ2-2; possibly TRBD2 for D (6 bases). CDR1 and CDR2 from the germline V gene are SGHTA and FQGTGA. CDR3 length equals 16 residues. The germline V and J ends were trimmed by 5 bases and 5 bases, with 18 bases remaining between them. CDR3 nucleotide sequence: TGTGCCAGCAGCATGACCGGGACTCGCTTGACCGGGGAGCTGTTTTTT. Translated: CASSMTGTRLTGELFF. The variable domain in full, completed from reference TRBV7-3 and TRBJ2-2, reads GAGVSQTPSNKVTEKGKYVELRCDPISGHTALYWYRQSLGQGPEFLIYFQGTGAADDSGLPNDRFFAVRPEGSVSTLKIQRTERGDSAVYLCASSMTGTRLTGELFFGEGSRLTVL.

This clonotype has ten or more counts. The chain is built from TRBV29-1 and TRBJ1-1, with D perhaps matching TRBD1 (6 bases). Per the germline V gene, CDR1 is SQVTM and CDR2 is ANQGSEA. The CDR3 loop spans 15 amino acids. Trimming shortened V by 1 base and J by 4 bases, and 16 bases separated the two germline ends. The CDR3 here is CSVEVDRPGSTEAFF. CDR3 in DNA: TGCAGCGTTGAAGTTGACAGGCCGGGGAGCACTGAAGCTTTCTTT.

This clonotype was detected a few times. The rearrangement links TRBV6-2 or TRBV6-3 to TRBJ1-1; D is perhaps TRBD1 (5 bases). V was clipped by 6 bases and J by 10 bases, with 12 bases between them. The length of the CDR3 is 11 residues. Germline V gene data show CDR1 as MNHEY and CDR2 as SVGEGT. The chain's CDR3 is CASRTSGAAFF. The CDR3 nucleotides read TGTGCCAGCAGAACCTCCGGGGCAGCTTTCTTT.

This clonotype was detected many times. The CDR3 DNA reads TGTGCCAGCAGCGTAGTTGGGGGGAACACTGAAGCTTTCTTT. It yields the protein CASSVVGGNTEAFF. V gene TRBV9 combines with J gene TRBJ1-1, with a weak D call TRBD1 (5 bases). Looked up from germline, CDR1 is SGDLS and CDR2 is YYNGEE. Trimming left V 0 bases short and J 1 base short, with 7 bases between. The CDR3 is made up of 14 amino acids.

This clonotype came up a few times. This chain uses TRBV10-2 with TRBJ2-1; 11 bases are a match to TRBD2. J lost 4 bases, V lost 6 bases, and 5 bases had no gene match. The CDR3 has 15 residues. Germline CDR1 reads WSHSY; CDR2 reads SAAADI. Written as DNA, the CDR3 is TGCGCCAGCAGAAGGACTAGCGGGTATTACAATGAGCAGTTCTTC. Protein product: CASRRTSGYYNEQFF.

The chain carries TRBV10-3 and TRBJ2-3; tentatively, D is TRBD1 or TRBD2 (6 bases each). The V end lost 6 bases, the J end lost 4 bases, and 20 bases lay between the germline ends. The CDR3 covers 16 residues. Germline values: CDR1 ENHRY, CDR2 SYGVKD. The CDR3, as DNA: TGTGCCATCAGGTCGGGTAGGGGGGCGGACGCAGATACGCAGTATTTT. Its translation is CAIRSGRGADADTQYF.

This clonotype came up a few times. The chain links TRBV3-1 to TRBJ2-5; a possible D gene is TRBD2 (6 bases). The CDR3 length is 13 residues. Trimming removed 1 base from V and 13 bases from J, with 16 bases in between. Germline CDR1 and CDR2: LGHDT and YNNKEL (reference sequence). This CDR3 reads CASSQAGGRPPYF. As DNA, the CDR3 is TGTGCCAGCAGCCAAGCCGGGGGTAGGCCCCCGTACTTC.

This clonotype has ten or more counts. The chain employs TRBV28 and TRBJ2-1; no reliable D call. The length of the CDR3 is 13 residues. Trimming stripped 10 bases from V and 0 bases from J, with 10 bases between. CDR1 and CDR2 (germline): MDHEN, SYDVKM. The CDR3: CATHRSSYNEQFF. The DNA of the CDR3 is TGTGCCACCCACAGAAGCTCCTACAATGAGCAGTTCTTC.

Many counts were recorded for this clonotype. The V call is TRBV6-1, the J call TRBJ1-1; no clear D. Trimming cost V 5 bases and J 2 bases, with 12 bases left between them. Germline lookup yields CDR1 MNHNS and CDR2 SASEGT. CDR3 length: 14 residues. The CDR3 here is CASSLEAVNTEAFF. The CDR3 region has the DNA TGTGCCAGCAGTTTGGAGGCGGTAAACACTGAAGCTTTCTTT.